These 14 T cell receptor beta chains share one sample of origin, sequenced in a study of blood T cell repertoires in COVID-19. TCRdb's copy holds only in-frame clones and misses some; the assay was immunoSEQ multiplex PCR. The sample yields 120,000 to 150,000 clones, roughly 90% seen once. Specimen: PBMCs or T cells enriched from blood (not recorded which). Every receptor here comes from a woman in her thirties or forties who had been exposed to COVID-19.

The J gene is TRBJ1-5, the V gene TRBV19; possibly TRBD1 for D (5 bases). CDR3 size: 13 residues. V lost 6 bases and J 2 bases, leaving 8 bases between the germline ends. Germline V gene lookup returns CDR1 LNHDA and CDR2 SQIVND (reference sequence). CDR3 sequence (DNA): TGTGCCAGTAGCACGGGGGGCAATCAGCCCCAGCATTTT. Translating gives CASSTGGNQPQHF.

Note on this clone: At one end, the junction sequence differs from germline, possibly due to a read error. This chain links TRBV20-1 with TRBJ1-4, with 7 bases identical to TRBD1. This CDR3 region has 11 residues. Germline V gene data show CDR1 as DFQATT and CDR2 as SNEGSKA (reference sequence). CDR3 coding DNA: TGCAGTGCAAGAGACCCCAGGGGGCTGTTTTTT. This gives the protein CSARDPRGLFF.

The rearrangement joins TRBV9 to TRBJ1-4; D is unresolved. The CDR3 covers 13 residues. The germline gives CDR1 SGDLS, CDR2 YYNGEE. Trimming pared 4 bases from V and 8 bases from J, leaving 12 bases between. The CDR3 coding sequence is TGTGCCAGCAGCACCCAGACGGGAGAAAAACTGTTTTTT. Protein product: CASSTQTGEKLFF.

CDR3 coding DNA: TGTGCCAGCAGTTTATCGGGACAGGGAAAAGGCTACACCTTC. This gives the protein CASSLSGQGKGYTF. The rearrangement links TRBV27 to TRBJ1-2, with 9 bases that match TRBD1. Germline CDR1 is MNHEY and CDR2 is SMNVEV (reference sequence). J lost 8 bases, V lost 0 bases, and 4 bases had no gene match. There are 14 residues in the CDR3.

The rearrangement uses TRBV19 and TRBJ2-7; maybe TRBD1 (5 bases). Per the germline V gene, CDR1 is LNHDA and CDR2 is SQIVND (reference sequence). The CDR3 length is 14 residues. Trimming removed 3 bases from V and 5 bases from J, with 14 bases in between. CDR3 bases: TGTGCCAGTAGTATTTGGGGCAGAATCCACGAGCAGTACTTC. This codes for CASSIWGRIHEQYF. Together with reference TRBV19 and TRBJ2-7, the CDR3 gives the full variable domain: DGGITQSPKYLFRKEGQNVTLSCEQNLNHDAMYWYRQDPGQGLRLIYYSQIVNDFQKGDIAEGYSVSREKKESFPLTVTSAQKNPTAFYLCASSIWGRIHEQYFGPGTRLTVT.

The chain employs TRBV5-4 and TRBJ1-6; 9 bases line up with TRBD1. The CDR3 has 14 amino acids. Germline V gene sequence: CDR1 SGHNT, CDR2 YYREEE (reference sequence). J was trimmed by 10 bases and V by 4 bases; bases with no gene match: 6. CDR3 in amino acids: CASSRTGEGSPLHF. In nucleotides, the CDR3 is TGTGCCAGCAGCCGGACAGGGGAGGGCTCACCCCTCCACTTT.

This chain joins TRBV7-9 and TRBJ2-3; 8 nucleotides align to TRBD2. CDR1 and CDR2 (germline): SEHNR, FQNEAQ (reference sequence). This CDR3 comprises 20 residues. J gave up 5 bases and V 7 bases, and 26 bases lay outside the gene matches. The DNA of the CDR3 is TGTGCCAGCACCCTAGTTGGCGGGAGGCCTTCTGAACAGTCAGGAGATACGCAGTATTTT. Translated, it gives CASTLVGGRPSEQSGDTQYF.

The chain couples TRBV7-9 to TRBJ1-5; 9 positions agree with TRBD1. Germline CDR1 reads SEHNR; CDR2 reads FQNEAQ (reference sequence). This CDR3 is 17 amino acids long. The V segment lost 4 bases and the J segment 1 base; nucleotides outside the gene matches: 8. CDR3 DNA: TGTGCCAGCAGCTCGCCTACAGGGGGCGTGAGCAATCAGCCCCAGCATTTT. Its protein is CASSSPTGGVSNQPQHF.

The chain employs TRBV19 and TRBJ1-5; D unresolved. V lost 3 bases to trimming and J lost 1 base, with 7 bases between them. Germline-derived CDR1 and CDR2 are LNHDA and SQIVND (reference sequence). This CDR3 is 14 amino acids long. The CDR3 is CASSMAPSNQPQHF. The CDR3 region has the DNA TGTGCCAGTAGTATGGCACCCAGCAATCAGCCCCAGCATTTT.

The rearrangement links TRBV3-1 (or the pseudogene TRBV3-2) to TRBJ2-1; 13 bases fit TRBD2. This CDR3 has 17 amino acids. Germline lookup yields CDR1 LGHDT and CDR2 YNNKEL (reference sequence). With V trimmed by 4 bases and J by 7 bases, 10 bases remained unmatched. The CDR3, as DNA: TGTGCCAGCAGCCCTAGGACTAGCGGGGGAGGGGGGAATGAGCAGTTCTTC. Encoded protein: CASSPRTSGGGGNEQFF.

In nucleotides, the CDR3 is TGCGCCAGCAGCTTGGGCCTAGCGGGACGACAAGAGACCCAGTACTTC. Translation gives CASSLGLAGRQETQYF. This chain uses TRBV5-1 with TRBJ2-5; 9 bases are a match to TRBD2. The CDR3 spans 16 residues. J gave up 2 bases and V 0 bases, and 5 bases lay outside the gene matches. Germline V gene data show CDR1 as SGHRS and CDR2 as YFSETQ.

V and J are TRBV5-1 and TRBJ1-1; D uncertain. V gave up 2 bases and J gave up 1 base, with 6 bases separating them. Germline V CDR1 and CDR2: SGHRS, YFSETQ. The CDR3 covers 13 residues. The CDR3 DNA sequence: TGCGCCAGCAGCTTAACAGCGAACACTGAAGCTTTCTTT. The encoded protein is CASSLTANTEAFF. The variable domain in full, with the rest retrieved from reference TRBV5-1 and TRBJ1-1, is KAGVTQTPRYLIKTRGQQVTLSCSPISGHRSVSWYQQTPGQGLQFLFEYFSETQRNKGNFPGRFSGRQFSNSRSEMNVSTLELGDSALYLCASSLTANTEAFFGQGTRLTVV.

The gene calls are TRBV7-2 and TRBJ2-6; the D gene is possibly TRBD1 (5 bases). Trimming pared 1 base from V and 4 bases from J, leaving 11 bases between. Germline CDR1 is SGHTA and CDR2 is FQGNSA. This CDR3 is 16 amino acids long. The CDR3: CASSLDQGAGANVLTF. Written as DNA, the CDR3 is TGTGCCAGCAGCTTAGATCAAGGGGCCGGGGCCAACGTCCTGACTTTC. Looking up the rest from reference TRBV7-2 and TRBJ2-6 gives the full variable domain: GAGVSQSPSNKVTEKGKDVELRCDPISGHTALYWYRQSLGQGLEFLIYFQGNSAPDKSGLPSDRFSAERTGGSVSTLTIQRTQQEDSAVYLCASSLDQGAGANVLTFGAGSRLTVL.

V is TRBV4-1 and J is TRBJ1-5, with TRBD1 matching 7 bases. V lost 3 bases to trimming and J lost 9 bases; unmatched junction nucleotides: 8. CDR1 MGHRA and CDR2 YSYEKL come from the germline V gene. The CDR3 is 14 residues long. The CDR3 DNA is TGCGCCAGCAGCCATCTCCAGGGGGTATCGCCCCAGCATTTT. Translating gives CASSHLQGVSPQHF.